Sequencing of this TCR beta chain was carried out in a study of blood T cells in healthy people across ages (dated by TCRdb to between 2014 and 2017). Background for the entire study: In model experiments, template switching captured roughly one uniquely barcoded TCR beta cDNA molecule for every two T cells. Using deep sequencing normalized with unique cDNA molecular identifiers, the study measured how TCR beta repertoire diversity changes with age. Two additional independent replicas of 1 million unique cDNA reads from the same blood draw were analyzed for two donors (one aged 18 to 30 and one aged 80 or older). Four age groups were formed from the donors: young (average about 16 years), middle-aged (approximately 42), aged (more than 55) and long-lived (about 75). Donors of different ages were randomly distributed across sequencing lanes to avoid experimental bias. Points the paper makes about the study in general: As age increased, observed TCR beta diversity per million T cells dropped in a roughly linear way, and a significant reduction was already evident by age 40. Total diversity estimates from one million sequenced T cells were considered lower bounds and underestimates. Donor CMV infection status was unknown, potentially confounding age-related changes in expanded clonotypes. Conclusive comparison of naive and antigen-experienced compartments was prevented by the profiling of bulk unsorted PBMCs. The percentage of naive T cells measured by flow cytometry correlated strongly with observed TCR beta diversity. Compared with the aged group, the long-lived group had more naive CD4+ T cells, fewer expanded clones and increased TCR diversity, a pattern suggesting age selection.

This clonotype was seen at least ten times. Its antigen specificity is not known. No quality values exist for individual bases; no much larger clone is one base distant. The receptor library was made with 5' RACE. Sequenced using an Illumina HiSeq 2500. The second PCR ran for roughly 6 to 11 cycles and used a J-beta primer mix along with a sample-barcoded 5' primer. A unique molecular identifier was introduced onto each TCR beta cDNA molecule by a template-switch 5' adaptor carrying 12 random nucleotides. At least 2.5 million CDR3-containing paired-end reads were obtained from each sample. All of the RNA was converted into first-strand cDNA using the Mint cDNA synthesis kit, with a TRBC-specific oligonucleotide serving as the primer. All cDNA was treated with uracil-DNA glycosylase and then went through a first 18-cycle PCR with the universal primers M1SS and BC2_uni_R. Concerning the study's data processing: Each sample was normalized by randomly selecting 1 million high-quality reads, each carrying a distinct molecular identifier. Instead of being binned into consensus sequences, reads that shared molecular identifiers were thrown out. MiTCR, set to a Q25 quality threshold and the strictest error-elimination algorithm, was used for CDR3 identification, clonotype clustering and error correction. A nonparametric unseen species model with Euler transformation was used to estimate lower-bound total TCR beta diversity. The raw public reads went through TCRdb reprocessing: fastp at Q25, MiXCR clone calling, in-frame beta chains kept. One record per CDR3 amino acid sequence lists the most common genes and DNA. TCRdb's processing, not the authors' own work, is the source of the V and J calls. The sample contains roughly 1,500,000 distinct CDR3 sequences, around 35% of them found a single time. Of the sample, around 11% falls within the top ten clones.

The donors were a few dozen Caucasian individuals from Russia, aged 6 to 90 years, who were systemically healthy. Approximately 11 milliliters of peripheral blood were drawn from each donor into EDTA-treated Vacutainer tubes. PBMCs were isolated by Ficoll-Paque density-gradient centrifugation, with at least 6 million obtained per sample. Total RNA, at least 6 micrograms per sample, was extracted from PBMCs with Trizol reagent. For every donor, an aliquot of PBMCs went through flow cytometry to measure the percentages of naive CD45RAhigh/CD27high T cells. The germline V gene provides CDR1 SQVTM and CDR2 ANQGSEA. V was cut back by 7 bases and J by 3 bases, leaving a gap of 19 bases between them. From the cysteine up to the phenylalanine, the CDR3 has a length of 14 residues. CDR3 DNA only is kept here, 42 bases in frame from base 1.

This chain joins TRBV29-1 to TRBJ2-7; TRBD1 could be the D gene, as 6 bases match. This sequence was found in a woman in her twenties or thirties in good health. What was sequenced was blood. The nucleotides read TGCAGCGCCATATCGCCGGGACATAACTACGAGCAGTACTTC. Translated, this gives CSAISPGHNYEQYF.